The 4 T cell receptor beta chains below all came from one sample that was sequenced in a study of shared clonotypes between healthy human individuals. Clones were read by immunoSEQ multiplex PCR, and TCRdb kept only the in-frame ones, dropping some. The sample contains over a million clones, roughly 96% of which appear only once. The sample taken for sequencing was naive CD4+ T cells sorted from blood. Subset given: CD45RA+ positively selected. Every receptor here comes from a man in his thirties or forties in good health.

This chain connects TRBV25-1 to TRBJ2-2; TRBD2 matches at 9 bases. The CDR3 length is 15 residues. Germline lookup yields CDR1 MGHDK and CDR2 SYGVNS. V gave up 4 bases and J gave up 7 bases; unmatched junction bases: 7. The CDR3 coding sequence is TGTGCCAGCAGTGGTTTGGCGGGAGGGGTCGGGGAGCTGTTTTTT. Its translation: CASSGLAGGVGELFF.

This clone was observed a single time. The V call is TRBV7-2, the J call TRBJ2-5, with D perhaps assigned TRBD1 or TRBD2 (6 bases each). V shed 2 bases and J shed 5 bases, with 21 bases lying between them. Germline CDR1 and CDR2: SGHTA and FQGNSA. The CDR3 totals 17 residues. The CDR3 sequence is CASSLKGSGLGGETQYF. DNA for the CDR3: TGTGCCAGCAGCTTAAAGGGCTCCGGGCTAGGGGGGGAGACCCAGTACTTC.

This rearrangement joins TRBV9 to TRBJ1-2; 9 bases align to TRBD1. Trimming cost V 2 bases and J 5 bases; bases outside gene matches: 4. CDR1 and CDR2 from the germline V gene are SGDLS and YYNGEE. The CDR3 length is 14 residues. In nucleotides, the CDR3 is TGTGCCAGCAGCGTTTACGGGACAGGGTATGGCTACACCTTC. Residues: CASSVYGTGYGYTF.

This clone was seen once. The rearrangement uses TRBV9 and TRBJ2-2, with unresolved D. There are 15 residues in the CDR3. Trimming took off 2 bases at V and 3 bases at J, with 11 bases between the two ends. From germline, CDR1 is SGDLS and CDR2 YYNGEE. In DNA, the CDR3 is TGTGCCAGCAGCGTTGGTAGAAGCGACACCGGGGAGCTGTTTTTT. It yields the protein CASSVGRSDTGELFF.